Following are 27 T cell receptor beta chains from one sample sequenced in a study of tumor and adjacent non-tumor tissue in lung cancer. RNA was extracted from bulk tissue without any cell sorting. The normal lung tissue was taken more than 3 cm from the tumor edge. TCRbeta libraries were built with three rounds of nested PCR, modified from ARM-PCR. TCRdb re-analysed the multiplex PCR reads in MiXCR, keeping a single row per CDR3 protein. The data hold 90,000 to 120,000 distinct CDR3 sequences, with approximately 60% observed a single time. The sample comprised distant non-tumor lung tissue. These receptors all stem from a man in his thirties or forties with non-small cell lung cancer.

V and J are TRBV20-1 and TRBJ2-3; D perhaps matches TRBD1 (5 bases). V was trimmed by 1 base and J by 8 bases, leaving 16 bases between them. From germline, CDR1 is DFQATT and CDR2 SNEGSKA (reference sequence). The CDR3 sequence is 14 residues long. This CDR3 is CSARVVSQGITQYF. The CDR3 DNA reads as TGCAGTGCTAGAGTGGTCAGTCAGGGAATTACGCAGTATTTT.

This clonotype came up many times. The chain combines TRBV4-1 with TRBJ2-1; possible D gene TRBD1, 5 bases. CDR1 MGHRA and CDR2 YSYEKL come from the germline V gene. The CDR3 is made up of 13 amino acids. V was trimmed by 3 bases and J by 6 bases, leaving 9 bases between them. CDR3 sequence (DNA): TGCGCCAGCAGCCACCCCCAGGGCAATGAGCAGTTCTTC. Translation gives CASSHPQGNEQFF.

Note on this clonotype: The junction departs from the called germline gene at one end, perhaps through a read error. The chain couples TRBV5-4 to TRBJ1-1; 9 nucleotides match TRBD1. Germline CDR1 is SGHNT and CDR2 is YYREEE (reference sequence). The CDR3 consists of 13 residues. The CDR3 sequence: CASSSTGGTEACF. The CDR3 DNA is TGTGCCAGCAGCTCGACAGGGGGTACTGAGGCTTGCTTT.

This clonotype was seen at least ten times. CDR3: CSVASNPGEELFF. The CDR3 DNA sequence: TGCAGCGTCGCATCGAACCCGGGAGAGGAACTGTTTTTT. The chain joins TRBV29-1 to TRBJ1-4; no reliable D call. Germline CDR1 SQVTM, CDR2 ANQGSEA. V was shortened by 6 bases and J by 12 bases, with 20 bases between the two germline ends. CDR3 length: 13 residues. The full variable domain, in which reference TRBV29-1 and TRBJ1-4 provide the parts outside the CDR3, is SAVISQKPSRDICQRGTSLTIQCQVDSQVTMMFWYRQQPGQSLTLIATANQGSEATYESGFVIDKFPISRPNLTFSTLTVSNMSPEDSSIYLCSVASNPGEELFFGSGTQLSVL.

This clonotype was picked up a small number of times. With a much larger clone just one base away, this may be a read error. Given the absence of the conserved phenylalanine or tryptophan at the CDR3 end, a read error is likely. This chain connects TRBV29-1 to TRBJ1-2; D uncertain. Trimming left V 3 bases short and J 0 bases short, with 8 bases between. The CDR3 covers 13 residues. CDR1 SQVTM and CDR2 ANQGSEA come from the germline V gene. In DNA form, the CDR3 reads TGCAGCGTTGACGGGGTATCTAACTATGGCTACACCCTC. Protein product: CSVDGVSNYGYTL.

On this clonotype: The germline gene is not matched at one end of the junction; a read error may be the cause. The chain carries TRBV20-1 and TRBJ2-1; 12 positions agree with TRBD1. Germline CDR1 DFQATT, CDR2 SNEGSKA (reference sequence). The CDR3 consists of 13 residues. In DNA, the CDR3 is TGCAGTGTGGGGACAGGGGGCATATGTGAGCAGCTCTTC. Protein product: CSVGTGGICEQLF.

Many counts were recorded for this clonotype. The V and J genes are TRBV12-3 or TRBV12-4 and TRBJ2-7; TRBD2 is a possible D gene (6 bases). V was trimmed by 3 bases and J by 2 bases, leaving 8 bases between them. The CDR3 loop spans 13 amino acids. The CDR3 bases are TGTGCCAGCAGTTTGAGGGAGGCCTACGAGCAGTACTTC. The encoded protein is CASSLREAYEQYF.

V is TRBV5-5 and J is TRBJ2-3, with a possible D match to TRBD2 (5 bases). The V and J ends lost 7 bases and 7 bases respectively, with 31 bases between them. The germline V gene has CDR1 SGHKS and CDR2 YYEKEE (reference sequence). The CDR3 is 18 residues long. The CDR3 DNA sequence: TGTGCCAGCTACAATTGGGAGCGCGCGCGGGTCAGCGCATATACGCAGTATTTT. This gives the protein CASYNWERARVSAYTQYF.

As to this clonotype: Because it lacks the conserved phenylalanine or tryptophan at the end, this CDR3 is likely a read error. The CDR3: CASRGRGETQYL. Written as DNA, the CDR3 is TGTGCCAGCAGGGGGAGGGGAGAGACCCAGTACCTC. J is TRBJ2-5 and V is TRBV11-2; 7 bases align to TRBD2. Per the germline V gene, CDR1 is SGHAT and CDR2 is FQNNGV. The CDR3 totals 12 residues. Germline trimming cut 6 bases from V and 4 bases from J; bases unmatched to any gene: 2.

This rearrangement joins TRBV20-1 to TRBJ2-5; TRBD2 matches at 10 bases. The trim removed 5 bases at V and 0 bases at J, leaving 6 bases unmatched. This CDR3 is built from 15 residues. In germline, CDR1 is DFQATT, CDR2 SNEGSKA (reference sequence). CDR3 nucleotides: TGCAGTGCTGCAGCCGGGACTAGCGACCAAGAGACCCAGTACTTC. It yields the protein CSAAAGTSDQETQYF.

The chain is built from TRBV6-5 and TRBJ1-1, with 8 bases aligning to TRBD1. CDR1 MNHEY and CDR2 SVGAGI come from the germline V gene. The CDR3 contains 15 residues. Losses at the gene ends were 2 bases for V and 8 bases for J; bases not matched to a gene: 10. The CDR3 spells CASSYGTGLKTEAFF. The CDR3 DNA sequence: TGTGCCAGCAGTTACGGGACAGGCTTGAAAACCGAAGCTTTCTTT.

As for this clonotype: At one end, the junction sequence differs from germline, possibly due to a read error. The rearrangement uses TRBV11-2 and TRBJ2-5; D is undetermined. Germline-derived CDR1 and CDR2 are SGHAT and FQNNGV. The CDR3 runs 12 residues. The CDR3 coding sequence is TGTGCCAGCAGCTCGTCGGAAGAGATCCAGTACTTC. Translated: CASSSSEEIQYF. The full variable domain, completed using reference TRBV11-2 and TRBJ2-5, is EAGVAQSPRYKIIEKRQSVAFWCNPISGHATLYWYQQILGQGPKLLIQFQNNGVVDDSQLPKDRFSAERLKGVDSTLKIQPAKLEDSAVYLCASSSSEEIQYFGPGTRLLVL.

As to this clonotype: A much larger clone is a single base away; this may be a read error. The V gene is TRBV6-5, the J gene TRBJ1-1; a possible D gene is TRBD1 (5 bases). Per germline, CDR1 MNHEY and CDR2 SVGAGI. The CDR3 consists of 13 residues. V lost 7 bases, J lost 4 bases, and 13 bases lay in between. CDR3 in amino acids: CASNSGSGTEAFF. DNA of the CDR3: TGTGCCAGCAATTCAGGGTCTGGCACTGAAGCTTTCTTT.

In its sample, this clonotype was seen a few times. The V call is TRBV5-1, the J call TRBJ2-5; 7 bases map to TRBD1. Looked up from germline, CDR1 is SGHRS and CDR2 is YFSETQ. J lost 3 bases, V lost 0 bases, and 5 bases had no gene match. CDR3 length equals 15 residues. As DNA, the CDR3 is TGCGCCAGCAGCTTGGCCCCCGGGACAGAAGAGACCCAGTACTTC. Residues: CASSLAPGTEETQYF.

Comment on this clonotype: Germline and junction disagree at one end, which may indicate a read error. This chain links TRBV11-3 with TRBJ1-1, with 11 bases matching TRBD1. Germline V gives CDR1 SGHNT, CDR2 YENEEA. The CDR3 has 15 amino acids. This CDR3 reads CASSLVGTGGTEVFF. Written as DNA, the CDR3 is TGTGCCAGCAGCTTAGTGGGGACAGGGGGTACTGAAGTTTTCTTT. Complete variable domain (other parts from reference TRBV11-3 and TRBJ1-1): EAGVVQSPRYKIIEKKQPVAFWCNPISGHNTLYWYLQNLGQGPELLIRYENEEAVDDSQLPKDRFSAERLKGVDSTLKIQPAELGDSAVYLCASSLVGTGGTEVFFGQGTRLTVV.

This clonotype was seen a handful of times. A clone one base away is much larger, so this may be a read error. CDR3 nucleotide sequence: TGCTGTGCTGGCGGACCTAGCACAGATACGCAGTATTTT. It translates to CCAGGPSTDTQYF. V gene TRBV20-1 combines with J gene TRBJ2-3, with unresolved D. There are 13 residues in the CDR3. The V gene's germline CDR1 is DFQATT and CDR2 SNEGSKA (reference sequence).

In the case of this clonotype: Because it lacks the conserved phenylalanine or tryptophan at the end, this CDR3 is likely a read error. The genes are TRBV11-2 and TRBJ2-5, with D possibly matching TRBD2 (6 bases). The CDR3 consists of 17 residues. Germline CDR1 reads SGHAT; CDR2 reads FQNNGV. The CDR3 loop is CASSLELQEGWGETQYL. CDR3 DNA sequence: TGTGCCAGCAGCTTAGAACTCCAGGAGGGATGGGGAGAGACTCAGTACTTA.

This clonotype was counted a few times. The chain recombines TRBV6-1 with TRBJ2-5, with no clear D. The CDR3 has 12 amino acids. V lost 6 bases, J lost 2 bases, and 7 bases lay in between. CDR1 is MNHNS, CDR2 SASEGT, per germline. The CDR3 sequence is CASRGPQETQYF. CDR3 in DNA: TGTGCCAGCAGGGGCCCTCAAGAGACCCAGTACTTC.

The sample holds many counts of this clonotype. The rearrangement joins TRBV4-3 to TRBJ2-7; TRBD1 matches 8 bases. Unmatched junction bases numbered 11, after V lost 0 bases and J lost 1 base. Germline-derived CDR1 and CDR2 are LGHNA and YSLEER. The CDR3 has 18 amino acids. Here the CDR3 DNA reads TGCGCCAGCAGCCAAGATTGGGAAGGCAGGGGGCAGTCCTACGAGCAGTACTTC. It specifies CASSQDWEGRGQSYEQYF.

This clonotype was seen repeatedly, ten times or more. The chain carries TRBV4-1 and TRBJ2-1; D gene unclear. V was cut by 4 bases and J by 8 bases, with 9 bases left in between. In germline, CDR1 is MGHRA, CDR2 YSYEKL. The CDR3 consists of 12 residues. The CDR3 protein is CASSLTLDEQFF. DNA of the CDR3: TGCGCCAGCAGCCTAACCCTCGATGAGCAGTTCTTC.

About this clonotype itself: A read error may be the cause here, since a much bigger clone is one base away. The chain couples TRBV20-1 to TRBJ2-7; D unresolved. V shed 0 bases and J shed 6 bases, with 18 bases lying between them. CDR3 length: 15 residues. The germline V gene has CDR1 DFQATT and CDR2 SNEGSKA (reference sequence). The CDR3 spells CSARDICEEFGEQYF. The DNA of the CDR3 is TGCAGTGCTAGAGATATTTGTGAGGAGTTCGGCGAGCAGTACTTC.

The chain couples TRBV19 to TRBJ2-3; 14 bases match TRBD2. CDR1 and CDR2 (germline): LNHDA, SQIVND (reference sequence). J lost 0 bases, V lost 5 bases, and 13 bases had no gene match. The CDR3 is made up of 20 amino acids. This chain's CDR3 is CASSPGGTSGGLLSTDTQYF. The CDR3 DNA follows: TGTGCCAGTAGTCCCGGGGGGACTAGCGGGGGTCTTCTAAGCACAGATACGCAGTATTTT. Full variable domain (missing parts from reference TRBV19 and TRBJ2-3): DGGITQSPKYLFRKEGQNVTLSCEQNLNHDAMYWYRQDPGQGLRLIYYSQIVNDFQKGDIAEGYSVSREKKESFPLTVTSAQKNPTAFYLCASSPGGTSGGLLSTDTQYFGPGTRLTVL.

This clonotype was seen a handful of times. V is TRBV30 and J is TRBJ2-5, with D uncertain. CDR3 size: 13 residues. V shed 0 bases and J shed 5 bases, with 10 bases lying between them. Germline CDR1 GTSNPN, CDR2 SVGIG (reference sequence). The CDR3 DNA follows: TGTGCCTGGAGTGTAAACCTTGGGGAGACCCAGTACTTC. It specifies CAWSVNLGETQYF.

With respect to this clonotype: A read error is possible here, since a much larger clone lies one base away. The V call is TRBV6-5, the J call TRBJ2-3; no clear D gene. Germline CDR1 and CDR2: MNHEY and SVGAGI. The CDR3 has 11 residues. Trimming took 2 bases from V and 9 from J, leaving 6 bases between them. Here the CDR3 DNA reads TGTGCCAGCAGTTACAGACACACGCAGTATTTT. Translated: CASSYRHTQYF.

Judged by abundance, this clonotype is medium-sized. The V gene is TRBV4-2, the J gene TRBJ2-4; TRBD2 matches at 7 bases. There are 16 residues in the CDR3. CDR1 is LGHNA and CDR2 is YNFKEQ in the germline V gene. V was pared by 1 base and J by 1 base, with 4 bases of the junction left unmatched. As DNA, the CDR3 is TGTGCCAGCAGCCAAGGGGGAGGGCCGGCCAAAAACATTCAGTACTTC. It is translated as CASSQGGGPAKNIQYF.

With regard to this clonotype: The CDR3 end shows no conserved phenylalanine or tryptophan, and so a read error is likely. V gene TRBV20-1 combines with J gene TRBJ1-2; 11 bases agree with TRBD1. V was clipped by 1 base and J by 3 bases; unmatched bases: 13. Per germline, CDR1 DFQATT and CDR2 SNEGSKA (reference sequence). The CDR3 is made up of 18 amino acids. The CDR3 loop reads CSARGPPGQGDKYYGYTS. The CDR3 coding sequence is TGCAGTGCTAGAGGCCCCCCGGGACAGGGGGACAAATACTATGGCTACACCTCC.

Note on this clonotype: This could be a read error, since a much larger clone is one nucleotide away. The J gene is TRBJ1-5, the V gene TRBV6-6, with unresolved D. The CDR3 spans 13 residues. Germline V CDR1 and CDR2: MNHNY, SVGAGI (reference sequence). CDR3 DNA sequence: TGTGCCAGCAGTTACTCGCTGGTTCAGCCCCTGCATTTT. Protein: CASSYSLVQPLHF.